These T cell receptor beta chains were read from a single sample in a study of regulatory T cells in long-lasting Graves disease. Via MiXCR, TCRdb re-called the multiplex PCR reads, giving one row per CDR3 protein. There are 250,000 to 400,000 distinct CDR3 sequences in the sample; about 20% occur only once, and 35% to 45% lies in the top ten. The sequences come from peripheral blood mononuclear cells (PBMCs), collected at new diagnosis, from a patient treated with antithyroid drugs. Receptors were obtained from a female donor with Graves disease. The CDR3 runs from the conserved cysteine through the conserved F or W. A D gene is named only where the DNA matches it firmly. The listing skips clone size in some rows; elsewhere it reads once, few, many or a size class.

clone_size j_call d_call v_call cdr3_aa cdr3_nt
- TRBJ1-3 TRBD1 TRBV25-1 CASRTGNGNTIYF TGTGCCAGCAGGACAGGGAATGGAAACACCATATATTTT
many TRBJ2-1 TRBD1 TRBV27 CASSPGTGTSGNEQFF TGTGCCAGCAGCCCCGGGACAGGGACTTCGGGGAATGAGCAGTTCTTC
- TRBJ2-1 TRBD2 TRBV7-8 CASRDRGDGIYNEQFF TGTGCCAGCAGGGATCGGGGGGACGGGATCTACAATGAGCAGTTCTTC
- TRBJ1-5 - TRBV27 CASSYSINQPQHF TGTGCCAGCAGTTACAGTATCAATCAGCCCCAGCATTTT
few TRBJ1-5 - TRBV19 CASSINANQPQHF TGTGCCAGTAGTATCAATGCGAATCAGCCCCAGCATTTT
many TRBJ2-1 TRBD1 TRBV7-8 CASSPRGTGYNEQFF TGTGCCAGCAGCCCTAGGGGGACAGGCTACAATGAGCAGTTCTTC
many TRBJ1-2 - TRBV28 CASSPPQGLRSNGYTF TGTGCCAGCAGTCCACCGCAGGGCTTGCGGTCGAATGGCTACACCTTC
many TRBJ2-3 - TRBV2 CASSEIPGLSRRGDTQYF TGTGCCAGCAGTGAAATACCGGGACTAAGTCGTAGGGGGGATACGCAGTATTTT
many TRBJ2-3 - TRBV28 CASSLGTWRGTDTQYF TGTGCCAGCAGTTTAGGAACTTGGAGAGGCACAGATACGCAGTATTTT
many TRBJ2-7 - TRBV28 CASISSRTPTAQYF TGTGCCAGCATCTCAAGCAGGACTCCAACGGCGCAGTACTTC
many TRBJ1-2 - TRBV7-9 CASRGGSQEYGYTF TGTGCCAGCAGAGGGGGGTCCCAGGAATATGGCTACACCTTC
- TRBJ1-1 - TRBV12-3/TRBV12-4 CASSFKLYQWKNTEAFF TGTGCCAGCAGTTTTAAGCTTTATCAGTGGAAAAACACTGAAGCTTTCTTT
many TRBJ2-1 TRBD2 TRBV7-3 CASRAGTSDEQFF TGTGCCAGCAGAGCCGGGACTAGCGATGAGCAGTTCTTC
many TRBJ2-5 - TRBV28 CASSSGASRETQYF TGTGCCAGCAGTTCAGGGGCGAGTAGGGAGACCCAGTACTTC
- TRBJ1-2 - TRBV6-2/TRBV6-3 CASSYDGRVGHTF TGTGCCAGCAGTTACGATGGCCGGGTTGGCCACACCTTC
many TRBJ2-1 TRBD1 TRBV12-3/TRBV12-4 CASSTRDRGLNEQFF TGTGCCAGCAGTACCCGGGACAGGGGGCTCAATGAGCAGTTCTTC
- TRBJ2-3 TRBD2 TRBV24-1 CATSVSSWPGEGGDTQYF TGTGCCACCAGTGTCTCCTCCTGGCCGGGGGAGGGTGGCGATACGCAGTATTTT
- TRBJ2-2 - TRBV28 CASRYIRDHYTGELFF TGTGCCAGCAGATACATCCGGGACCACTACACCGGGGAGCTGTTTTTT
- TRBJ2-1 TRBD2 TRBV5-8 CASSWGLAGKGGSYNEQFF TGTGCCAGCAGCTGGGGACTAGCAGGAAAGGGGGGTTCCTACAATGAGCAGTTCTTC
many TRBJ1-1 - TRBV7-9 CAIGVGTLNTEAFF TGTGCGATCGGGGTAGGGACGTTGAACACTGAAGCTTTCTTT
many TRBJ1-1 TRBD1 TRBV9 CASSVASGGGTEAFF TGTGCCAGCAGCGTAGCTTCAGGGGGCGGCACTGAAGCTTTCTTT
many TRBJ1-2 - TRBV9 CASRTVLYGYTF TGTGCCAGCAGGACAGTCCTCTATGGCTACACCTTC
- TRBJ1-6 - TRBV2 CASSAANGQSPLHF TGTGCCAGCAGCGCAGCAAACGGGCAATCACCCCTCCACTTT
many TRBJ2-7 - TRBV12-3/TRBV12-4 CASSPTLVHEQYF TGTGCCAGCAGCCCCACCCTGGTCCACGAGCAGTACTTC